Shown below are 28 T cell receptor beta chains from a single sample sequenced in a study of PD-1 blockade in mismatch repair-deficient tumors. Using immunoSEQ multiplex PCR, the repertoire was profiled, and TCRdb retains in-frame clones only, with some absent. Of tens of thousands of clones in the sample, 83% are singletons; the top ten hold just over 20%. The sequencing here drew on peripheral blood, taken 12 weeks after starting pembrolizumab. All receptors come from an adult with mismatch repair-deficient cancer.

V usage is TRBV4-1 and J usage is TRBJ2-5, with a weak D call TRBD1 (6 bases). The tail of the sequence fits TRBJ2-7 better, so the J call may be wrong. The CDR3 loop spans 14 amino acids. Per the germline V gene, CDR1 is MGHRA and CDR2 is YSYEKL. CDR3 loop: CASSQVDRTYEQYF. CDR3 DNA sequence: TGCGCCAGCAGCCAAGTGGACAGAACCTACGAGCAGTACTTC.

Note on this clone: A read error may account for a junction end that differs from germline. The rearrangement links TRBV2 to TRBJ2-3; D is possibly TRBD1 (6 bases). The germline CDR1 and CDR2 sequences are SNHLY and FYNNEI. The CDR3 is 16 residues long. CDR3 sequence: CASREDRKTSTDTQYF. CDR3 sequence (DNA): TGTGCCAGCAGGGAAGACAGGAAAACATCCACAGATACGCAGTATTTT.

This rearrangement joins TRBV4-2 to TRBJ2-7; 11 nucleotides line up with TRBD1. The V and J ends lost 8 bases and 7 bases, in that order; junction bases with no gene match: 13. The germline CDR1 and CDR2 sequences are LGHNA and YNFKEQ. This CDR3 contains 15 residues. The CDR3 nucleotides are TGTGCCAGCTTAAACGATGGACAGGGGGCGCGGGAGCAGTACTTC. Translation gives CASLNDGQGAREQYF.

The chain couples TRBV5-1 to TRBJ2-6; D remains unclear. CDR1 and CDR2 (germline): SGHRS, YFSETQ. The CDR3 is 14 residues long. With 0 bases removed from V and 3 bases from J, the gap between germline ends came to 4 bases. The chain's CDR3 is CASSLGFGANVLTF. DNA for the CDR3: TGCGCCAGCAGCTTGGGATTTGGGGCCAACGTCCTGACTTTC.

V usage is TRBV7-9 and J usage is TRBJ2-2; D remains unclear. V lost 1 base and J 7 bases, leaving 7 bases between the germline ends. The CDR3 contains 13 residues. Germline loops: CDR1 SEHNR, CDR2 FQNEAQ (reference sequence). The CDR3 loop is CASSLDGRGELFF. The CDR3, as DNA: TGTGCCAGCAGCTTAGATGGCCGCGGGGAGCTGTTTTTT.

The chain carries TRBV7-3 and TRBJ2-7, with D uncertain. In germline, CDR1 is SGHTA, CDR2 FQGTGA. The CDR3 is 13 residues long. The ends were cut back, 0 bases at V and 13 bases at J, with 16 bases in the middle. Written as DNA, the CDR3 is TGTGCCAGCAGCTTAACTGATCGGCAGATACTATACTTC. Translated: CASSLTDRQILYF. The whole variable domain, filled in from reference TRBV7-3 and TRBJ2-7, reads GAGVSQTPSNKVTEKGKYVELRCDPISGHTALYWYRQSLGQGPEFLIYFQGTGAADDSGLPNDRFFAVRPEGSVSTLKIQRTERGDSAVYLCASSLTDRQILYFGPGTRLTVT.

V gene TRBV5-5 combines with J gene TRBJ1-1; no clear D gene. Germline V lookup: CDR1 SGHKS, CDR2 YYEKEE (reference sequence). The CDR3 contains 15 residues. Trimming stripped 0 bases from V and 4 bases from J, with 13 bases between. The CDR3 here is CASSLGSRGSTEAFF. CDR3 DNA sequence: TGTGCCAGCAGCTTGGGGTCGAGAGGAAGCACTGAAGCTTTCTTT.

This CDR3 is CASSQDPPGSPGHEQYF. CDR3 nucleotide sequence: TGCGCCAGCAGCCAAGACCCACCAGGTTCCCCAGGCCACGAGCAGTACTTC. The genes are TRBV4-3 and TRBJ2-7, with D unclear. CDR1 is LGHNA, CDR2 YSLEER, per germline. The CDR3 is 17 residues long. V lost 0 bases, J lost 5 bases, and 20 bases lay in between.

Worth noting for this clone: Germline and junction disagree at one end, which may indicate a read error. The rearrangement links TRBV7-7 to TRBJ2-7; D unclear. The CDR3 covers 12 residues. The germline CDR1 and CDR2 sequences are SSHAT and FNYEAQ (reference sequence). Here the CDR3 DNA reads TGTGCTAGCAGCCTCCGTTTCAACGAGCAGTACTTC. Amino acid sequence: CASSLRFNEQYF.

The chain is built from TRBV13 and TRBJ2-5, with a weak D call TRBD1 (6 bases). From germline, CDR1 is PRHDT and CDR2 FYEKMQ (reference sequence). With 3 bases removed from V and 5 bases from J, the gap between germline ends came to 19 bases. The CDR3 runs 16 residues. In DNA form, the CDR3 reads TGTGCCAGCAGCTTGGGCCACAGGGCCTCGGTTGAGACCCAGTACTTC. Protein product: CASSLGHRASVETQYF.

V usage is TRBV7-9 and J usage is TRBJ2-3, with 11 nucleotides matching TRBD1. CDR3 length equals 15 residues. V gave up 5 bases and J gave up 6 bases; unmatched junction bases: 7. Germline V gene sequence: CDR1 SEHNR, CDR2 FQNEAQ (reference sequence). The CDR3 nucleotides read TGTGCCAGCAGCGTGGACAGGGGGCAAAGGGATACGCAGTATTTT. Its protein is CASSVDRGQRDTQYF.

The gene calls are TRBV20-1 and TRBJ2-1; 7 bases fit TRBD1. Unmatched junction bases numbered 7, after V lost 5 bases and J lost 12 bases. Germline CDR1 and CDR2: DFQATT and SNEGSKA (reference sequence). CDR3 size: 11 residues. CDR3 nucleotides: TGCAGTGCTCGATCCGGGACAGTGCAGTTCTTC. Residues: CSARSGTVQFF.

This clone is labeled medium-sized. The chain couples TRBV7-9 to TRBJ1-1; D ambiguous. The CDR3 has 14 residues. V lost 5 bases to trimming and J lost 4 bases, with 14 bases between them. CDR1 SEHNR and CDR2 FQNEAQ come from the germline V gene (reference sequence). CDR3 in amino acids: CASSVPGGGTEAFF. In DNA, the CDR3 is TGTGCCAGCAGCGTCCCCGGAGGCGGCACTGAAGCTTTCTTT.

This clone has only a few counts. The genes are TRBV28 and TRBJ2-1, with D unresolved. The CDR3 is made up of 16 amino acids. The germline V gene encodes CDR1 MDHEN and CDR2 SYDVKM. The V end lost 5 bases, the J end lost 9 bases, and 23 bases lay between the germline ends. The CDR3 sequence: CASSELWVLEGSEQFF. The DNA of the CDR3 is TGTGCCAGCAGTGAACTGTGGGTTTTGGAAGGCAGTGAGCAGTTCTTC. The entire variable domain, with the rest obtained from reference TRBV28 and TRBJ2-1, is as follows: DVKVTQSSRYLVKRTGEKVFLECVQDMDHENMFWYRQDPGLGLRLIYFSYDVKMKEKGDIPEGYSVSREKKERFSLILESASTNQTSMYLCASSELWVLEGSEQFFGPGTRLTVL.

In this sample, this clone turned up a few times. J is TRBJ2-1 and V is TRBV5-1; TRBD1 matches 10 bases. J was trimmed by 4 bases and V by 6 bases; bases with no gene match: 10. CDR1 is SGHRS, CDR2 YFSETQ, per germline. The CDR3 sequence is 16 residues long. The CDR3 DNA sequence: TGCGCCAGCAACACCCTGGGGACAGGGGCGTACAATGAGCAGTTCTTC. Translated, it gives CASNTLGTGAYNEQFF.

This clone has just one count. The chain recombines TRBV30 with TRBJ1-2; D gene unclear. The CDR3 loop spans 11 amino acids. Germline V lookup: CDR1 GTSNPN, CDR2 SVGIG (reference sequence). Trimming stripped 8 bases from V and 4 bases from J, with 11 bases between. The CDR3 here is CARRGFYGYTF. Here the CDR3 DNA reads TGTGCCCGCCGGGGTTTCTATGGCTACACCTTC.

The chain combines TRBV5-5 with TRBJ2-7; D gene uncertain. The CDR3 sequence is 14 residues long. The V end lost 2 bases, the J end lost 2 bases, and 11 bases lay between the germline ends. Germline CDR1 reads SGHKS; CDR2 reads YYEKEE (reference sequence). The CDR3 spells CASSFSDIPYEQYF. In DNA form, the CDR3 reads TGTGCCAGCAGCTTTTCAGATATTCCCTACGAGCAGTACTTC. The variable domain in full, completed from reference TRBV5-5 and TRBJ2-7, reads DAGVTQSPTHLIKTRGQQVTLRCSPISGHKSVSWYQQVLGQGPQFIFQYYEKEERGRGNFPDRFSARQFPNYSSELNVNALLLGDSALYLCASSFSDIPYEQYFGPGTRLTVT.

The chain has TRBV7-3 and TRBJ2-5; TRBD2 matches at 9 bases. The CDR3 sequence is 18 residues long. The junction had 14 bases not matched to a gene; V was cut back by 1 base and J by 5 bases. Germline assignment: CDR1 SGHTA and CDR2 FQGTGA. CDR3 protein: CASSLSGWASGTKETQYF. As DNA, the CDR3 is TGTGCCAGCAGCTTAAGTGGGTGGGCTAGCGGGACGAAGGAGACCCAGTACTTC.

The chain couples TRBV11-3 to TRBJ1-1, with D maybe TRBD1 (5 bases). This CDR3 contains 15 residues. CDR1 and CDR2 from the germline V gene are SGHNT and YENEEA. The V and J ends lost 4 bases and 3 bases respectively, with 15 bases between them. The CDR3 sequence: CASSSGASFDTEAFF. The CDR3 nucleotides read TGTGCCAGCAGCTCCGGGGCGTCTTTCGACACTGAAGCTTTCTTT.

In DNA form, the CDR3 reads TGTGCCAGCAGCTTACTGATTAGCCATCCCTTTCAAGAGACCCAGTACTTC. Translating it yields CASSLLISHPFQETQYF. The rearrangement uses TRBV7-3 and TRBJ2-5; D gene unclear. The CDR3 is made up of 17 amino acids. The V gene lost 2 bases and the J gene lost 2 bases, with 18 bases spanning the gap. The V gene's germline CDR1 is SGHTA and CDR2 FQGTGA.

V and J are TRBV29-1 and TRBJ2-1, with TRBD2 identical over 12 bases. Per the germline V gene, CDR1 is SQVTM and CDR2 is ANQGSEA. The trim removed 6 bases at V and 3 bases at J, leaving 6 bases unmatched. The length of the CDR3 is 15 residues. CDR3 protein: CSVSSGREFYNEQFF. CDR3 DNA sequence: TGCAGCGTATCTAGCGGGAGGGAATTCTACAATGAGCAGTTCTTC.

This chain uses TRBV29-1 with TRBJ1-3; 7 nucleotides align to TRBD1. The CDR3 is 15 amino acids. Looked up from germline, CDR1 is SQVTM and CDR2 is ANQGSEA. Germline trimming cut 7 bases from V and 0 bases from J; bases unmatched to any gene: 9. CDR3 amino acids: CSGVEGGNSGNTIYF. The CDR3 nucleotides are TGCAGCGGGGTGGAAGGGGGCAACTCTGGAAACACCATATATTTT.

V and J are TRBV5-1 and TRBJ2-5; D is ambiguous. The CDR3 is 14 amino acids. V lost 3 bases and J 5 bases, leaving 14 bases between the germline ends. The V gene's germline CDR1 is SGHRS and CDR2 YFSETQ. The CDR3 loop is CASSSPATWETQYF. CDR3 nucleotides: TGCGCCAGCAGCTCCCCCGCGACTTGGGAGACCCAGTACTTC.

This chain uses TRBV5-1 with TRBJ2-2, with TRBD2 identical over 15 bases. The CDR3 is 15 residues long. V was pared by 4 bases and J by 9 bases, with 4 bases of the junction left unmatched. CDR1 is SGHRS and CDR2 is YFSETQ in the germline V gene. The CDR3 region has the DNA TGCGCCAGCAGCCGTGGACTAGCGGGAGGGAGGGAGCTGTTTTTT. Amino acids: CASSRGLAGGRELFF.

Sample share makes this clone medium-sized (0.01 to 0.1%). CDR3 loop: CASSDPLNGGYTF. In DNA, the CDR3 is TGTGCCAGCAGTGACCCACTAAACGGGGGCTACACCTTC. The V call is TRBV6-1, the J call TRBJ1-2; D uncertain. The V gene's germline CDR1 is MNHNS and CDR2 SASEGT. V dropped 3 bases and J dropped 8 bases, with 13 bases sitting between them. The CDR3 runs to 13 residues.

As regards this clone: At one end the junction does not follow the germline gene, possibly because of a read error. The V and J genes are TRBV7-6 and TRBJ2-1; no clear D. This CDR3 has 12 amino acids. Germline CDR1 SGHVS, CDR2 FNYEAQ. CDR3 DNA: TGTGCCAGCAGCTCCTCCCACAATGAGCAGTTCTTC. It specifies CASSSSHNEQFF.

This clone is medium-sized by share. The chain combines TRBV29-1 with TRBJ2-7; D gene ambiguous. The germline V gene encodes CDR1 SQVTM and CDR2 ANQGSEA. The CDR3 sequence is 10 residues long. Trimming took off 4 bases at V and 5 bases at J, with 6 bases between the two ends. In nucleotides, the CDR3 is TGCAGCGTTGCTTGGGACGAGCAGTACTTC. The encoded protein is CSVAWDEQYF.

The chain links TRBV28 to TRBJ2-1; D possibly corresponds to TRBD2 (6 bases). The CDR3 is 16 residues long. The germline V and J ends were trimmed by 5 bases and 0 bases, with 14 bases remaining between them. Germline V CDR1 and CDR2: MDHEN, SYDVKM. CDR3 protein: CASSLAGLSSYNEQFF. DNA for the CDR3: TGTGCCAGCAGTCTTGCGGGACTTAGCTCCTACAATGAGCAGTTCTTC.